This T cell receptor (beta chain) comes out of a study of cytomegalovirus exposure and HLA in healthy donors. Study results and limitations: The authors later found HLA-associated TCR beta chains more clonally expanded than equally common others. Cytomegalovirus-associated status was assigned to 150 or so TCR beta chains. When analyzed later, a missense DCLRE1C variant was found to be linked to TCR beta V- and J-gene trimming. A few of the chains that were CMV-associated were confirmed in vitro to be specific for CMV antigens.

In regard to this clone: The antigen is undetermined.

The CDR3 loop spans 17 amino acids. Germline CDR1 reads MDHEN; CDR2 reads SYDVKM. V lost 6 bases, J lost 7 bases, and 22 bases lay in between. Use of 60 Vbeta and 13 Jbeta primers characterized the PCR. Clones were read by immunoSEQ multiplex PCR, and TCRdb kept only the in-frame ones, dropping some. This listing includes roughly 80,000 clones. The sequence derives from a man between 50 and 59 years old in good health and CMV-seronegative. Sequencing was performed on PBMCs. The chain combines TRBV28 with TRBJ1-6; D is possibly TRBD1 (5 bases). The CDR3 DNA follows: TGTGCCAGCAGGACGCCAGTTGGGGCCCAAGGGAATTCACCCCTCCACTTT. Its protein product is CASRTPVGAQGNSPLHF. Combining the CDR3 with reference TRBV28 and TRBJ1-6 gives the whole variable domain DVKVTQSSRYLVKRTGEKVFLECVQDMDHENMFWYRQDPGLGLRLIYFSYDVKMKEKGDIPEGYSVSREKKERFSLILESASTNQTSMYLCASRTPVGAQGNSPLHFGNGTRLTVT.